These T cell receptor beta chains were read from a single sample in a study of cytomegalovirus exposure and HLA in healthy donors. Only in-frame clones appear in the TCRdb table, and some are missing; sequencing was by immunoSEQ multiplex PCR. The table includes 200,000 to 250,000 clones, approximately 80% detected once. The material sequenced was PBMCs. These receptors all stem from a girl aged 5 to 17 in good health and CMV-seronegative. CDR3s include the opening cysteine and the closing phenylalanine or tryptophan. D genes are given only for firm matches. Clone size, where shown, is once, few, many, or a class for clones that have expanded.

v_gene	d_gene	abundance	j_gene	CDR3nt	CDR3aa
TRBV19	.	.	TRBJ2-7	TGTGCCAGTAGTATCCAAGGACTAAGTAGATCCGAGCAGTACTTC	CASSIQGLSRSEQYF
TRBV19	TRBD1	once	TRBJ1-2	TGTGCCAGTAGTGAAAACAGGGGGAGTGGCTACACCTTC	CASSENRGSGYTF
TRBV6-6	TRBD2	.	TRBJ2-1	TGTGCCAGCAGCCCTGGGGAACTAGCGGAGGACAATGAGCAGTTCTTC	CASSPGELAEDNEQFF
TRBV4-3	TRBD2	.	TRBJ2-5	TGCGCCAGCAGCCAAGAACTCGGGGCGGGAGGGGAGACCCAGTACTTC	CASSQELGAGGETQYF
TRBV9	.	.	TRBJ2-1	TGTGCCAGCAGCGTAAGAAGGCGGGATAAGTACAATGAGCAGTTCTTC	CASSVRRRDKYNEQFF
TRBV9	TRBD1	.	TRBJ1-5	TGTGCCAGCAGCGTAGGGACAGGGCCCCAGCATTTT	CASSVGTGPQHF
TRBV28	.	.	TRBJ2-5	TGTGCCAGCAGTTTATGGGCCCGCCAAGAGACCCAGTACTTC	CASSLWARQETQYF
TRBV28	TRBD1	.	TRBJ1-2	TGTGCCAGCAGTATCCCAGGACAGGGCCCTCCTTCCTACACCTTC	CASSIPGQGPPSYTF
TRBV21-1	.	.	TRBJ2-3	TGTGCCAGCAGCAACCAAGGGACCGGGGGGTCAGATACGCAGTATTTT	CASSNQGTGGSDTQYF
TRBV9	TRBD2	.	TRBJ2-3	TGTGCCAGCAGCTCTTCTAGCGGGGGGGGCCTGGGTACGCAGTATTTT	CASSSSSGGGLGTQYF
TRBV2	TRBD1	.	TRBJ1-2	TGTGCCAGCAAAGTACAGGGGCCTTATGGCTACACCTTC	CASKVQGPYGYTF
TRBV4-3	TRBD1	few	TRBJ2-7	TGCGCCAGCAGCCAAGATCGACAGGGTTTCACCTACGAGCAGTACTTC	CASSQDRQGFTYEQYF
TRBV27	.	.	TRBJ1-5	TGTGCCAGCAGTCCGACAGTACGGCAGCCCCAGCATTTT	CASSPTVRQPQHF
TRBV5-6	.	.	TRBJ1-6	TGTGCCAGCAGCTTGTTCTCGAGCTCCTATAATTCACCCCTCCACTTT	CASSLFSSSYNSPLHF
TRBV7-2	.	.	TRBJ1-1	TGTGCCAGCAGCCAAACGGGGGGGCTAGATCAAGCTTTCTTT	CASSQTGGLDQAFF
TRBV6-5	.	.	TRBJ1-5	TGTGCCAGTGACAGGCTACCGAATCAGCCCCAGCATTTT	CASDRLPNQPQHF
TRBV6-1	.	.	TRBJ1-2	TGTGCCAGCAGTGATACAGCGTCGGCTGGGGAGGGTGGCTACACCTTC	CASSDTASAGEGGYTF
TRBV29-1	TRBD2	.	TRBJ2-5	TGCAGCGTCGGACTAGCGGGGGCTCCTGGGGAGACCCAGTACTTC	CSVGLAGAPGETQYF
TRBV7-3	TRBD2	.	TRBJ2-5	TGTGCCAGCAGCTCAGCCGGGACTAGCGGGAACACGACCGTGGAGACCCAGTACTTC	CASSSAGTSGNTTVETQYF
TRBV20-1	.	.	TRBJ1-1	TGCAGTGCTAGGCGTAACACTGAAGCTTTCTTT	CSARRNTEAFF
TRBV10-3	.	.	TRBJ2-5	TGTGCCATCAGTGAGGGGCGGGGTGAGACCCAGTACTTC	CAISEGRGETQYF
TRBV5-1	TRBD1	once	TRBJ2-7	TGCGCCAGCAGCTTGACAGGGACAGGGGACGAGCAGTACTTC	CASSLTGTGDEQYF
TRBV18	.	few	TRBJ1-1	TGTGCCAGCTCACCAATGGGGGGAGCTTTGAACACTGAAGCTTTCTTT	CASSPMGGALNTEAFF
TRBV11-2	TRBD1	.	TRBJ2-7	TGTGCCAGCAGCTTAGTGGACAGGGGGCCGTACGAGCAGTACTTC	CASSLVDRGPYEQYF
TRBV27	TRBD1	.	TRBJ2-1	TGTGCCAGCATGCTCAGGGACAGGGGGCCGAATGAGCAGTTCTTC	CASMLRDRGPNEQFF
TRBV7-2	.	.	TRBJ1-2	TGTGCCAGCAGCTTAGCCACCCAGGGTTTAGACTATGGCTACACCTTC	CASSLATQGLDYGYTF
TRBV6-6	TRBD1	.	TRBJ2-7	TGTGCCAGCAGTTCCGGACAGGGCCGGTCCTACGAGCAGTACTTC	CASSSGQGRSYEQYF
TRBV27	TRBD2	.	TRBJ2-3	TGTGCCAGCAGTTTATCGGGAGCGGGGCCGCCAGATACGCAGTATTTT	CASSLSGAGPPDTQYF
TRBV7-2	.	.	TRBJ1-2	TGTGCCAGCAGCTTAAGGCAGGGAGGGGACTATGGCTACACCTTC	CASSLRQGGDYGYTF